This T cell receptor (beta chain) was retrieved from a study of T cell repertoires in cytomegalovirus infection. Study at large: Signatures in public TCR beta sequences pointed to both CMV infection and matching HLA type. Whole-study results and caveats: The cumulative frequency of public TCR beta families distinguished individuals who carried CMV together with the relevant HLA. Ex vivo, HLA-C-restricted CMV-specific TCR beta clonotypes prevailed over the rest of the response.

This CDR3 contains 15 residues. Trimming took 4 bases from V and 7 from J; bases not matched to a gene: 4. Germline V gene sequence: CDR1 MNHEY, CDR2 SVGEGT. This clonotype was detected only once. Its antigen remains unidentified. Each CDR3 protein gets one entry after TCRdb re-called the reads with MiXCR. The top ten hold 13% of the sample, which has a few hundred thousand distinct CDR3 sequences, less than 30% seen once. The source of this sequence is a human donor in good health (CMV status not recorded). Some clones in this sample may be carry-over from other donors' samples. The rearrangement joins TRBV6-2 or TRBV6-3 to TRBJ2-1, with 13 bases lining up with TRBD2. The sample consisted of PBMCs. Here the CDR3 reads CASSFWTSGSNEQFF. In DNA form, the CDR3 reads TGTGCCAGCAGTTTTTGGACTAGCGGGAGTAATGAGCAGTTCTTC.